This T cell receptor (beta chain) was captured in a study of OX40 agonist ivuxolimab in advanced cancers. For this clone: Its specificity is not known.

Germline V CDR1 and CDR2: SGHAT, FQNNGV. V lost 5 bases and J 0 bases, leaving 17 bases between the germline ends. This CDR3 has 16 amino acids. Broader study findings: Dosing at 0.1 to 3.0 mg/kg was accompanied by clonal expansion of CD4+ and CD8+ blood T cells by week 6.

Sequencing was performed with immunoSEQ multiplex PCR; in TCRdb, only in-frame clones are kept and a portion is missing. The table has 100,000 to 130,000 clones, around 90% seen once. This sequence originates from an adult with an advanced solid tumor such as melanoma, head and neck, liver or kidney cancer. The sample was CD4+ or CD8+ T cells sorted from blood, taken in a trial of the OX40 agonist ivuxolimab. The V gene is TRBV11-2, the J gene TRBJ2-7, with TRBD1 as a possible D gene (5 bases). CDR3: CASSPLNPGISYEQYF. In DNA form, the CDR3 reads TGTGCCAGCAGCCCTCTCAACCCAGGGATCTCCTACGAGCAGTACTTC. Full variable domain (remainder filled in from reference TRBV11-2 and TRBJ2-7): EAGVAQSPRYKIIEKRQSVAFWCNPISGHATLYWYQQILGQGPKLLIQFQNNGVVDDSQLPKDRFSAERLKGVDSTLKIQPAKLEDSAVYLCASSPLNPGISYEQYFGPGTRLTVT.